These T cell receptor beta chains were read from a single sample in a study of T cell responses to AZD1222 COVID-19 vaccine. This table comes from immunoSEQ multiplex PCR, and its TCRdb copy is limited to in-frame clones, with some not included. The repertoire holds around 59,000 clones, with 85% to 90% as singletons. The starting material was peripheral blood, obtained 28 days after the second AZD1222 dose. Source of these receptors: an adult who received the AZD1222 COVID-19 vaccine. The CDR3 runs from the conserved cysteine through the conserved F or W. A D gene is named only where the DNA matches it firmly. Size is omitted from some rows. Given values are once, few, many or a class for expanded clones.

D gene: TRBD1; V gene: TRBV18; J gene: TRBJ2-5; clone size: NA; CDR3 length: 17; CDR3 protein: CASSLIGGTGEKETQYF; CDR3 DNA: TGTGCCAGCTCACTCATAGGCGGGACAGGGGAAAAAGAGACCCAGTACTTC
D gene: NA; V gene: TRBV2; J gene: TRBJ1-2; clone size: NA; CDR3 length: 18; CDR3 protein: CASSELGGRQAGWDGYTF; CDR3 DNA: TGTGCCAGCAGTGAATTGGGCGGAAGGCAGGCAGGATGGGATGGCTACACCTTC
D gene: NA; V gene: TRBV6-2/TRBV6-3; J gene: TRBJ1-5; clone size: NA; CDR3 length: 14; CDR3 protein: CASSYAGHNQPQHF; CDR3 DNA: TGTGCCAGCAGTTACGCGGGCCATAATCAGCCCCAGCATTTT
D gene: NA; V gene: TRBV7-9; J gene: TRBJ1-4; clone size: few; CDR3 length: 13; CDR3 protein: CASSQSGREKLFF; CDR3 DNA: TGTGCCAGCAGCCAGTCGGGGCGCGAAAAACTGTTTTTT
D gene: NA; V gene: TRBV27; J gene: TRBJ1-1; clone size: NA; CDR3 length: 15; CDR3 protein: CASSALQPKNTEAFF; CDR3 DNA: TGTGCCAGCAGTGCCCTCCAGCCGAAGAACACTGAAGCTTTCTTT
D gene: NA; V gene: TRBV5-1; J gene: TRBJ1-2; clone size: NA; CDR3 length: 13; CDR3 protein: CASSRGGPDGYTF; CDR3 DNA: TGCGCCAGCAGCCGGGGGGGCCCGGATGGCTACACCTTC
D gene: NA; V gene: TRBV7-9; J gene: TRBJ1-2; clone size: NA; CDR3 length: 14; CDR3 protein: CASSLGAGNYGYTF; CDR3 DNA: TGTGCCAGCAGCTTAGGGGCAGGAAACTATGGCTACACCTTC
D gene: NA; V gene: TRBV7-2; J gene: TRBJ1-2; clone size: NA; CDR3 length: 14; CDR3 protein: CASSLDDRNYGYTF; CDR3 DNA: TGTGCCAGCAGCTTAGACGACAGAAACTATGGCTACACCTTC
D gene: NA; V gene: TRBV5-1; J gene: TRBJ1-1; clone size: NA; CDR3 length: 15; CDR3 protein: CASSSTGREDTEAFF; CDR3 DNA: TGCGCCAGCAGCTCAACAGGGAGGGAGGACACTGAAGCTTTCTTT
D gene: NA; V gene: TRBV10-2; J gene: TRBJ2-7; clone size: NA; CDR3 length: 13; CDR3 protein: CASEGRLGNEQYF; CDR3 DNA: TGCGCCAGCGAGGGTAGGCTAGGCAACGAGCAGTACTTC
D gene: NA; V gene: TRBV7-3; J gene: TRBJ2-1; clone size: NA; CDR3 length: 16; CDR3 protein: CASSARAAGGMNEQFF; CDR3 DNA: TGTGCCAGCAGCGCCCGGGCAGCAGGGGGGATGAATGAGCAGTTCTTC
D gene: TRBD2; V gene: TRBV5-4; J gene: TRBJ2-2; clone size: NA; CDR3 length: 16; CDR3 protein: CASTSGTSGATGELFF; CDR3 DNA: TGTGCCAGCACCTCCGGGACTAGCGGTGCCACCGGGGAGCTGTTTTTT
D gene: NA; V gene: TRBV7-9; J gene: TRBJ1-6; clone size: NA; CDR3 length: 16; CDR3 protein: CASSEAQGRGNSPLHF; CDR3 DNA: TGTGCCAGCAGCGAAGCACAGGGAAGGGGGAATTCACCCCTCCACTTT
D gene: NA; V gene: TRBV20-1; J gene: TRBJ2-1; clone size: once; CDR3 length: 11; CDR3 protein: CSASRGGEQFF; CDR3 DNA: TGCAGTGCTAGTCGCGGTGGTGAGCAGTTCTTC
D gene: NA; V gene: TRBV30; J gene: TRBJ2-3; clone size: NA; CDR3 length: 11; CDR3 protein: CAWSGERTQYF; CDR3 DNA: TGTGCCTGGAGTGGGGAACGTACGCAGTATTTT
D gene: TRBD2; V gene: TRBV5-1; J gene: TRBJ2-5; clone size: NA; CDR3 length: 15; CDR3 protein: CASSLVPSGKETQYF; CDR3 DNA: TGCGCCAGCAGCTTGGTCCCTAGCGGAAAAGAGACCCAGTACTTC
D gene: NA; V gene: TRBV5-1; J gene: TRBJ1-4; clone size: NA; CDR3 length: 14; CDR3 protein: CASSPRATNEKLFF; CDR3 DNA: TGCGCCAGCAGCCCTAGGGCAACTAATGAAAAACTGTTTTTT
D gene: NA; V gene: TRBV5-5; J gene: TRBJ2-3; clone size: NA; CDR3 length: 14; CDR3 protein: CASSLWQDTDTQYF; CDR3 DNA: TGTGCCAGCAGCTTGTGGCAGGACACAGATACGCAGTATTTT
D gene: TRBD2; V gene: TRBV7-2; J gene: TRBJ2-7; clone size: NA; CDR3 length: 16; CDR3 protein: CASSLAAGTSTYEQYF; CDR3 DNA: TGTGCCAGCAGCTTAGCGGCCGGGACTAGTACCTACGAGCAGTACTTC
D gene: NA; V gene: TRBV7-8; J gene: TRBJ2-1; clone size: NA; CDR3 length: 15; CDR3 protein: CASSLLRVGYNEQFF; CDR3 DNA: TGTGCCAGCAGCCTGCTAAGAGTTGGCTACAATGAGCAGTTCTTC
D gene: NA; V gene: TRBV28; J gene: TRBJ1-1; clone size: NA; CDR3 length: 16; CDR3 protein: CASSLTVLGTNTEAFF; CDR3 DNA: TGTGCCAGCAGCCTGACAGTCCTTGGGACGAACACTGAAGCTTTCTTT
D gene: TRBD2; V gene: TRBV4-3; J gene: TRBJ2-3; clone size: NA; CDR3 length: 18; CDR3 protein: CASSQDLTASGTTDTQYF; CDR3 DNA: TGCGCCAGCAGCCAAGATTTGACGGCTAGCGGAACCACAGATACGCAGTATTTT
D gene: NA; V gene: TRBV7-9; J gene: TRBJ1-4; clone size: few; CDR3 length: 15; CDR3 protein: CASSLGGRRNEKLFF; CDR3 DNA: TGTGCCAGCAGCTTAGGAGGCAGGAGAAATGAAAAACTGTTTTTT
D gene: TRBD1; V gene: TRBV5-1; J gene: TRBJ2-5; clone size: NA; CDR3 length: 15; CDR3 protein: CASRGAGTGKETQYF; CDR3 DNA: TGCGCCAGCAGGGGGGCCGGGACAGGGAAAGAGACCCAGTACTTC